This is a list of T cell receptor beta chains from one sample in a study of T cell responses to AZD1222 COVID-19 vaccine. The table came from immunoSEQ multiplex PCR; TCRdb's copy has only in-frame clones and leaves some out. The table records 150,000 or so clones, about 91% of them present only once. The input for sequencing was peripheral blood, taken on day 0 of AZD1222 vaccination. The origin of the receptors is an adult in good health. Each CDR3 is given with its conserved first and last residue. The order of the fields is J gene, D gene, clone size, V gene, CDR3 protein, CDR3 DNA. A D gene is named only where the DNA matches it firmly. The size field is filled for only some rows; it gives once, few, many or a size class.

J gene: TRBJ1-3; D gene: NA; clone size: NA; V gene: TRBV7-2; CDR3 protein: CASSLREGFSGNTIYF; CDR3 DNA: TGTGCCAGCAGCTTACGGGAGGGCTTCTCTGGAAACACCATATATTTT
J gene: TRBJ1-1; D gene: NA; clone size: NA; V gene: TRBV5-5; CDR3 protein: CASSPNSGTEAFF; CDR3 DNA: TGTGCCAGCAGCCCGAACAGTGGCACTGAAGCTTTCTTT
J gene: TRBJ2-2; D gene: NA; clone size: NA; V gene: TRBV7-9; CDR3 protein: CASSPGTYTGELFF; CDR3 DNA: TGTGCCAGCAGCCCGGGAACTTACACCGGGGAGCTGTTTTTT
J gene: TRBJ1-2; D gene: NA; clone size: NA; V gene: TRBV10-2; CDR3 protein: CATSIGGEYGYTF; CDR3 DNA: TGCGCCACCTCAATAGGGGGAGAGTATGGCTACACCTTC
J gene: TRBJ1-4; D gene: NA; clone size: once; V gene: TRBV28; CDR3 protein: CASFSPRRDGGGKLFF; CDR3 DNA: TGTGCCAGCTTTTCCCCCCGGCGGGATGGGGGCGGAAAACTGTTTTTT
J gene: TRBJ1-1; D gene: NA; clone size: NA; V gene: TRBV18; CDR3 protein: CASSPDSPEAFF; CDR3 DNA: TGTGCCAGCTCACCTGACAGCCCTGAAGCTTTCTTT
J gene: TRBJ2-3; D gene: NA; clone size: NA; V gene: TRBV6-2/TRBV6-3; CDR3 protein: CASSNPAGTDTQYF; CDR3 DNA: TGTGCCAGCAGCAACCCCGCGGGGACAGATACGCAGTATTTT
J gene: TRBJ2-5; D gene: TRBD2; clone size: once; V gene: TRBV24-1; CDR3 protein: CATSPTPGLAGAETQYF; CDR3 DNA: TGTGCCACCAGTCCCACCCCGGGACTAGCGGGAGCGGAGACCCAGTACTTC
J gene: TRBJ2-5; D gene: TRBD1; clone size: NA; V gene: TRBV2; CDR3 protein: CASIRSSGTGGLETQYF; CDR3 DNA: TGTGCCAGCATTAGATCCTCCGGGACAGGGGGCTTGGAGACCCAGTACTTC
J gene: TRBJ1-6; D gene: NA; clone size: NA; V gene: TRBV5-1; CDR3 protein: CASSLDQTAGNLHF; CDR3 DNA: TGCGCCAGCAGCTTGGATCAGACGGCTGGGAATCTCCACTTT
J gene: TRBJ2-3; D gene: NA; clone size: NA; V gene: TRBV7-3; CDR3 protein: CASSSQGGPDTQYF; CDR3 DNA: TGTGCCAGCAGCTCCCAAGGGGGGCCAGATACGCAGTATTTT
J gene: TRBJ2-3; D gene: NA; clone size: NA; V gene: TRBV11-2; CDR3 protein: CASSHRFAADTQYF; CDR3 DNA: TGTGCCAGCAGCCACCGGTTTGCGGCAGATACGCAGTATTTT
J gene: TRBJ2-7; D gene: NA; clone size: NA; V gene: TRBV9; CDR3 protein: CASSSGIGPYEQYF; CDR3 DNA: TGTGCCAGCAGCTCAGGGATTGGCCCTTACGAGCAGTACTTC
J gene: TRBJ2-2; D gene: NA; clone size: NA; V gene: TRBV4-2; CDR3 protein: CASSHASNTGELFF; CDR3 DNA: TGTGCCAGCAGCCATGCCAGCAACACCGGGGAGCTGTTTTTT
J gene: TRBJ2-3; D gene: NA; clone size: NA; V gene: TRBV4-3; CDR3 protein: CASSQELQGGADTQYF; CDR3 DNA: TGCGCCAGCAGCCAAGAGTTACAGGGAGGAGCAGATACGCAGTATTTT
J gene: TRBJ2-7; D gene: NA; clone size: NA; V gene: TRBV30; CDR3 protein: CAWSAGPTYEQYF; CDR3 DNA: TGTGCCTGGTCGGCAGGGCCGACCTACGAGCAGTACTTC
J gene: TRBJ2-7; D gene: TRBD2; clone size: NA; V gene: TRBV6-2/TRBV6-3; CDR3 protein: CASSPPGLASYEQYF; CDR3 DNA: TGTGCCAGCAGTCCCCCGGGACTAGCTTCCTACGAGCAGTACTTC
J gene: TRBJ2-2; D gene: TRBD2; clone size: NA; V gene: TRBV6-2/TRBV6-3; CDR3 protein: CASSHPGLVAGELFF; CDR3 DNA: TGTGCCAGCAGTCACCCGGGACTAGTGGCCGGGGAGCTGTTTTTT
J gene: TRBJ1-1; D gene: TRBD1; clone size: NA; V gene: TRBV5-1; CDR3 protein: CASSLDRAPDTEAFF; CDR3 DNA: TGCGCCAGCAGCCTGGACAGGGCTCCTGACACTGAAGCTTTCTTT
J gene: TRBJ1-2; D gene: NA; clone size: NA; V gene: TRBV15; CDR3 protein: CATSRDWTAPSNYGYTF; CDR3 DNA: TGTGCCACCAGCAGAGATTGGACTGCACCTTCTAACTATGGCTACACCTTC
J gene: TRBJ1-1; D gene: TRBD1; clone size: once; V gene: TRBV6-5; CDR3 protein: CASSKGTGESEAFF; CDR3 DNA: TGTGCCAGCAGTAAGGGGACAGGGGAGTCTGAAGCTTTCTTT
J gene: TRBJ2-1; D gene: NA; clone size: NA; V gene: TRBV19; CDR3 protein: CASSPSPGSSYNEQFF; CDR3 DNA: TGTGCCAGTAGTCCCTCACCGGGTAGCTCCTACAATGAGCAGTTCTTC
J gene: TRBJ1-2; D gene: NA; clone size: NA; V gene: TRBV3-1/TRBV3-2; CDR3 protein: CASSQGPAGYGYTF; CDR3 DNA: TGTGCCAGCAGCCAGGGGCCAGCTGGTTATGGCTACACCTTC
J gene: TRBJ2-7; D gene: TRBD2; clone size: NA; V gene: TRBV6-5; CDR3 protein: CASSQSSGDSYEQYF; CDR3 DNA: TGTGCCAGCAGTCAATCCAGCGGGGACTCCTACGAGCAGTACTTC
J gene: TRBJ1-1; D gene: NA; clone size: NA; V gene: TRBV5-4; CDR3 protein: CASSLGTYEAFF; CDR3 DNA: TGTGCCAGCAGCTTGGGCACGTATGAAGCTTTCTTT
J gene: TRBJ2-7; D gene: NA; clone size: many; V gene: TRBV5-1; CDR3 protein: CASSFADEQYF; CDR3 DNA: TGCGCCAGCAGCTTTGCCGACGAGCAGTACTTC
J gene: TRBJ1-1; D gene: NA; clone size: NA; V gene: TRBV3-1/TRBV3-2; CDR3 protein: CASRTGNTEAFF; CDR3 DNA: TGTGCCAGCAGGACAGGGAACACTGAAGCTTTCTTT
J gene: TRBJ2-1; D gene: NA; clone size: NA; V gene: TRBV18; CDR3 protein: CASSRGHPPVNEQFF; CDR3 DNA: TGTGCCAGCTCACGGGGCCACCCGCCCGTCAATGAGCAGTTCTTC
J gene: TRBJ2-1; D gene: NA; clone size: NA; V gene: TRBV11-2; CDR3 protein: CASSLVGPHNEQFF; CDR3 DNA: TGTGCCAGCAGCTTAGTCGGCCCACACAATGAGCAGTTCTTC
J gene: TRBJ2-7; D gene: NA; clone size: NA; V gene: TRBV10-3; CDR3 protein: CATILAGEQYF; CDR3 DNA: TGTGCCACCATACTAGCTGGCGAGCAGTACTTC
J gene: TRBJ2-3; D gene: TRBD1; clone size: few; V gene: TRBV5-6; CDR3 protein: CASSRGQGMDTQYF; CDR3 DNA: TGTGCCAGCAGCAGGGGACAGGGGATGGATACGCAGTATTTT
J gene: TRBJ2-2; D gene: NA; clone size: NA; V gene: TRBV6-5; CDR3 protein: CAVGRRAGELFF; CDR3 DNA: TGTGCCGTAGGACGGAGGGCCGGGGAGCTGTTTTTT
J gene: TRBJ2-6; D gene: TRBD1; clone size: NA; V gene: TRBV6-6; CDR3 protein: CASSHRDRGSGANVLTF; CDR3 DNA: TGTGCCAGCAGTCACCGGGACAGGGGTAGTGGGGCCAACGTCCTGACTTTC
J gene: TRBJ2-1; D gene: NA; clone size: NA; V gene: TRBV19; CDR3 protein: CASRTGTHRVGEQFF; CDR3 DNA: TGTGCCAGTAGAACCGGGACACACAGGGTCGGGGAGCAGTTCTTC
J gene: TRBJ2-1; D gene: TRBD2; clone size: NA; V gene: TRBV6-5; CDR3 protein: CASSYFSGKPYNEQFF; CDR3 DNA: TGTGCCAGCAGTTATTTTAGCGGGAAACCTTACAATGAGCAGTTCTTC
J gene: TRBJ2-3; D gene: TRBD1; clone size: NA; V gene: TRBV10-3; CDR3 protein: CAIRASQGATDTQYF; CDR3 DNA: TGTGCCATCAGAGCTTCGCAGGGGGCAACCGATACGCAGTATTTT
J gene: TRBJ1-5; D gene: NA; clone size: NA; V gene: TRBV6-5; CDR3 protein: CASSYGSPFSNQPQHF; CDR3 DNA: TGTGCCAGCAGTTACGGGAGCCCTTTTAGCAATCAGCCCCAGCATTTT
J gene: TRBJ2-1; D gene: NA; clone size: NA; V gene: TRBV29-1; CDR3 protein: CSVGERQEQFF; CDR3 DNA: TGCAGCGTTGGGGAGAGACAGGAGCAGTTCTTC
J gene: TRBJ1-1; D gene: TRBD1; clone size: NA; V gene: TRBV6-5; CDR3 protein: CASSFGQGKTEAFF; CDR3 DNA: TGTGCCAGCAGTTTTGGACAGGGAAAAACTGAAGCTTTCTTT
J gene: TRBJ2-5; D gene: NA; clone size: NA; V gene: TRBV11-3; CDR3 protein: CASSPETGRAETQYF; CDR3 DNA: TGTGCCAGCAGCCCTGAAACAGGGAGGGCCGAGACCCAGTACTTC
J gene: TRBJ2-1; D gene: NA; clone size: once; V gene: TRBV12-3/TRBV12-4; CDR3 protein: CASSIYNEQFF; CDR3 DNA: TGTGCCAGCAGTATATACAATGAGCAGTTCTTC
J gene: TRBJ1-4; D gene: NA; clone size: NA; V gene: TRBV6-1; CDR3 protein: CASNREATNEKLFF; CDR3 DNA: TGTGCCAGCAACAGGGAGGCTACTAATGAAAAACTGTTTTTT
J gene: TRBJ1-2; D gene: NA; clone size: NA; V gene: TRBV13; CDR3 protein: CASSIKGNYGYTF; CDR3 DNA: TGTGCCAGCAGCATAAAGGGTAACTATGGCTACACCTTC
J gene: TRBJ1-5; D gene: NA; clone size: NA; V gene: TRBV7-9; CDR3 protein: CASSLDNSNQPQHF; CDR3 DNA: TGTGCCAGCAGCCTGGACAATAGCAATCAGCCCCAGCATTTT
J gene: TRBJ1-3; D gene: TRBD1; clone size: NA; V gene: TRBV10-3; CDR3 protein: CAISELRGQAGNTIYF; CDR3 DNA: TGTGCCATCAGTGAGTTGAGGGGGCAAGCTGGAAACACCATATATTTT
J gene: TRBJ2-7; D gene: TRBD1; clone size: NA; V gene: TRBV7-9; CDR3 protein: CASSPGGQGVYEQYF; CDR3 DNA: TGTGCCAGCAGCCCGGGGGGACAGGGCGTCTACGAGCAGTACTTC